The 29 T cell receptor beta chains below come from one sample, sequenced in a study of T cells after yellow fever vaccination. One entry per CDR3 protein, called by TCRdb with MiXCR from the 5' RACE reads. Among 510,000 or so distinct CDR3 sequences listed, 15% to 20% were seen once. The sample consisted of PBMCs, taken 15 days after the yellow fever booster vaccination. These receptors were taken from a man aged 30 to 45 who received the YFV17D yellow fever vaccine.

This clonotype appeared a few times. The chain uses TRBV5-1 and TRBJ2-1; the match to TRBD2 covers 9 bases. The CDR3 contains 17 residues. CDR1 is SGHRS, CDR2 YFSETQ, per germline. V trimming: 3 bases; J trimming: 9 bases; junction bases outside the gene matches: 16. The CDR3 nucleotides are TGCGCCAGCAGCTATAGGTCCGGCGGGAGGGCCGGCGGTGAGCAGTTCTTC. Protein product: CASSYRSGGRAGGEQFF. Using reference TRBV5-1 and TRBJ2-1 for the parts outside the CDR3, the full variable domain is KAGVTQTPRYLIKTRGQQVTLSCSPISGHRSVSWYQQTPGQGLQFLFEYFSETQRNKGNFPGRFSGRQFSNSRSEMNVSTLELGDSALYLCASSYRSGGRAGGEQFFGPGTRLTVL.

This clonotype was found a few times. This chain links TRBV10-3 with TRBJ1-5; 11 positions match TRBD1. In germline, CDR1 is ENHRY, CDR2 SYGVKD. The CDR3 totals 15 residues. V gave up 6 bases and J gave up 6 bases; unmatched junction bases: 7. CDR3 sequence reads: CAISQGQGASQPQHF. The CDR3 region has the DNA TGTGCCATCAGCCAAGGACAGGGGGCATCTCAGCCCCAGCATTTT.

The CDR3, as DNA: TGTGCTAGCCCGGGTAGCGCGCGAAGCTCCTACAATGAGCAGTTCTTC. Protein: CASPGSARSSYNEQFF. The chain uses TRBV12-5 and TRBJ2-1; a weak D match, TRBD2 (5 bases). V lost 9 bases, J lost 0 bases, and 18 bases lay in between. Germline V CDR1 and CDR2: LGHNT, FRNRAP. CDR3 size: 16 residues. Full variable domain (rest looked up from reference TRBV12-5 and TRBJ2-1): DARVTQTPRHKVTEMGQEVTMRCQPILGHNTVFWYRQTMMQGLELLAYFRNRAPLDDSGMPKDRFSAEMPDATLATLKIQPSEPRDSAVYFCASPGSARSSYNEQFFGPGTRLTVL.

The chain recombines TRBV6-1 with TRBJ2-5; D is undetermined. The CDR3 runs to 13 residues. V gave up 0 bases and J gave up 5 bases, with 7 bases separating them. CDR1 MNHNS and CDR2 SASEGT come from the germline V gene. The CDR3 nucleotides read TGTGCCAGCAGTGAAGCGCCCGGGGAGACCCAGTACTTC. Its translation is CASSEAPGETQYF.

The chain uses TRBV29-1 and TRBJ2-2; D might be TRBD2 (5 bases). The V end lost 4 bases, the J end lost 5 bases, and 14 bases lay between the germline ends. The V gene's germline CDR1 is SQVTM and CDR2 ANQGSEA. This CDR3 has 14 residues. CDR3 loop: CSVARAQRTGELFF. CDR3 nucleotides: TGCAGCGTTGCCCGGGCCCAGCGGACCGGGGAGCTGTTTTTT.

The gene calls are TRBV6-2 or TRBV6-3 and TRBJ2-1; D perhaps matches TRBD2 (5 bases). Germline V gene sequence: CDR1 MNHEY, CDR2 SVGEGT. There are 16 residues in the CDR3. V was cut by 8 bases and J by 0 bases, with 17 bases left in between. CDR3 region: CASLRGRSHSYNEQFF. The CDR3 bases are TGTGCCAGCCTCCGGGGTCGGAGCCACTCCTACAATGAGCAGTTCTTC.

CDR3 in amino acids: CASSLPPNQNIQYF. The CDR3 bases are TGTGCCAGCAGTTTGCCCCCAAATCAAAACATTCAGTACTTC. J is TRBJ2-4 and V is TRBV28; D remains unclear. With 3 bases removed from V and 5 bases from J, the gap between germline ends came to 11 bases. Germline CDR1 and CDR2: MDHEN and SYDVKM. This CDR3 is 14 amino acids long.

V is TRBV12-3 or TRBV12-4 and J is TRBJ2-5; D is perhaps TRBD1 (6 bases). Trimming stripped 5 bases from V and 5 bases from J, with 15 bases between. The CDR3 has 14 amino acids. As DNA, the CDR3 is TGTGCCAGCAGTCCCAGTAGGGGGAAGGAGACCCAGTACTTC. It encodes CASSPSRGKETQYF.

This clonotype was seen a handful of times. The V and J genes are TRBV2 and TRBJ2-5; no firm D call. In germline, CDR1 is SNHLY, CDR2 FYNNEI. The CDR3 length is 10 residues. Written as DNA, the CDR3 is TGTGCTACCCGGGCAGAGACCCAGTACTTC. This codes for CATRAETQYF.

This clonotype was detected only a few times. This rearrangement joins TRBV4-3 to TRBJ2-1; D is ambiguous. Trimming left V 1 base short and J 5 bases short, with 9 bases between. Germline V gene sequence: CDR1 LGHNA, CDR2 YSLEER. The CDR3 extends over 14 amino acids. The CDR3 nucleotides read TGCGCCAGCAGCCAAGTCCCCAGGCACAATGAGCAGTTCTTC. It specifies CASSQVPRHNEQFF.

In this sample, this clonotype turned up a few times. The rearrangement links TRBV5-1 to TRBJ1-1; D gene ambiguous. V was trimmed by 0 bases and J by 4 bases, leaving 16 bases between them. Germline loops: CDR1 SGHRS, CDR2 YFSETQ. The CDR3 runs 16 residues. CDR3 sequence reads: CASSLGVTEVITEAFF. The CDR3 region has the DNA TGCGCCAGCAGCTTGGGGGTGACGGAGGTAATCACTGAAGCTTTCTTT.

This clonotype appeared a few times. The chain carries TRBV6-5 and TRBJ1-1; D ambiguous. Trimming removed 0 bases at V and 0 bases at J, with 14 bases between. The CDR3 runs 17 residues. Germline CDR1 and CDR2: MNHEY and SVGAGI. This CDR3 reads CASSYSSQSRMNTEAFF. CDR3 DNA sequence: TGTGCCAGCAGTTACTCGAGCCAGAGTAGAATGAACACTGAAGCTTTCTTT.

This clonotype occurred a few times. This chain links TRBV5-1 with TRBJ1-6; no clear D. Per the germline V gene, CDR1 is SGHRS and CDR2 is YFSETQ. The germline V and J ends were trimmed by 1 base and 5 bases, with 13 bases remaining between them. The CDR3 contains 16 residues. The chain's CDR3 is CASSLNLPGDNSPLHF. In DNA form, the CDR3 reads TGCGCCAGCAGCTTGAATCTCCCGGGAGATAATTCACCCCTCCACTTT.

A few counts support this clonotype. The CDR3 sequence: CASSLTGGVNTEAFF. DNA for the CDR3: TGTGCCAGCAGCTTAACTGGGGGAGTGAACACTGAAGCTTTCTTT. The chain has TRBV7-9 and TRBJ1-1; TRBD1 is a possible D gene (5 bases). The germline CDR1 and CDR2 sequences are SEHNR and FQNEAQ (reference sequence). V was pared by 2 bases and J by 0 bases, with 10 bases between. CDR3 length equals 15 residues.

The rearrangement links TRBV29-1 to TRBJ2-7; D is uncertain. CDR1 and CDR2 from the germline V gene are SQVTM and ANQGSEA. The CDR3 spans 12 residues. Between the trimmed V and J ends, which lost 3 bases and 5 bases, there was a span of 11 bases. CDR3 coding DNA: TGCAGCGTTGACGAGGAAGCCGACGAGCAGTACTTC. This codes for CSVDEEADEQYF.

The J gene is TRBJ2-5, the V gene TRBV5-4, with a weak D call TRBD1 (6 bases). The CDR3 consists of 13 residues. The V end was cut by 3 bases, the J end by 5 bases, with 11 bases between. CDR1 SGHNT and CDR2 YYREEE come from the germline V gene (reference sequence). This CDR3 is CASSYGTRETQYF. CDR3 in DNA: TGTGCCAGCAGCTACGGGACACGGGAGACCCAGTACTTC.

This clonotype was seen a few times. This sequence joins TRBV27 and TRBJ2-1; TRBD1 is a possible D gene (6 bases). V lost 4 bases and J lost 4, with 20 bases in between. Per germline, CDR1 MNHEY and CDR2 SMNVEV (reference sequence). The CDR3 runs to 17 residues. The CDR3 DNA reads as TGTGCCAGCAGTTCTTCCGTGGGGACACCCTCATACAATGAGCAGTTCTTC. Translation: CASSSSVGTPSYNEQFF.

This clonotype was observed a few times. The chain combines TRBV12-3 or TRBV12-4 with TRBJ2-5; tentative D call: TRBD2 (5 bases). There are 12 residues in the CDR3. With 5 bases removed from V and 9 bases from J, the gap between germline ends came to 13 bases. In DNA form, the CDR3 reads TGTGCCAGCAGTAAGGAGCTCGGGGCCCAGTACTTC. It specifies CASSKELGAQYF.

The rearrangement joins TRBV3-1 to TRBJ2-2; tentative D call: TRBD1 (6 bases). The V gene lost 3 bases and the J gene lost 8 bases, with 19 bases spanning the gap. Germline V lookup: CDR1 LGHDT, CDR2 YNNKEL (reference sequence). This CDR3 comprises 16 residues. CDR3 DNA sequence: TGTGCCAGCAGCCATCGGCGGACAGCTATAAGGGGGGAGCTGTTTTTT. This gives the protein CASSHRRTAIRGELFF. The variable domain in full, completed from reference TRBV3-1 and TRBJ2-2, reads DTAVSQTPKYLVTQMGNDKSIKCEQNLGHDTMYWYKQDSKKFLKIMFSYNNKELIINETVPNRFSPKSPDKAHLNLHINSLELGDSAVYFCASSHRRTAIRGELFFGEGSRLTVL.

The V call is TRBV24-1, the J call TRBJ2-3; D unclear. This CDR3 is built from 15 residues. Trimming shortened V by 4 bases and J by 6 bases, and 16 bases separated the two germline ends. CDR1 and CDR2 (germline): KGHDR, SFDVKD. CDR3 in DNA: TGTGCCACCAGTGAGGCCCCCCCCGCTCCGGATACGCAGTATTTT. Translation: CATSEAPPAPDTQYF.

This clonotype was found a few times. V gene TRBV4-2 combines with J gene TRBJ1-6, with D unresolved. The CDR3 runs to 14 residues. CDR1 LGHNA and CDR2 YNFKEQ come from the germline V gene. The V end was cut by 5 bases, the J end by 7 bases, with 12 bases between. Here the CDR3 reads CASSGQYANSPLHF. As DNA, the CDR3 is TGTGCCAGCAGCGGGCAGTACGCAAATTCACCCCTCCACTTT.

The sample holds many counts of this clonotype. The chain uses TRBV7-8 and TRBJ2-3; 7 nucleotides line up with TRBD2. The germline V gene encodes CDR1 SGHVS and CDR2 FQNEAQ. This CDR3 region has 15 residues. V was clipped by 1 base and J by 6 bases; unmatched bases: 7. The CDR3 spells CASSLGGLVGDTQYF. The CDR3 nucleotides are TGTGCCAGCAGCTTAGGCGGACTAGTTGGGGATACGCAGTATTTT.

A few counts support this clonotype. The gene calls are TRBV7-9 and TRBJ1-5; tentative D call: TRBD1 (6 bases). This CDR3 is built from 14 residues. Germline CDR1 is SEHNR and CDR2 is FQNEAQ (reference sequence). V was pared by 3 bases and J by 2 bases, with 8 bases between. CDR3: CASSFGGRNQPQHF. The CDR3, as DNA: TGTGCCAGCAGCTTTGGGGGGCGCAATCAGCCCCAGCATTTT.

V is TRBV20-1 and J is TRBJ2-7; the match to TRBD1 covers 7 bases. V shed 6 bases, J shed 1 base, and the junction held 6 bases outside the gene matches. The CDR3 is 13 residues long. The germline V gene encodes CDR1 DFQATT and CDR2 SNEGSKA (reference sequence). In DNA, the CDR3 is TGCAGTGCGCCCCAGACAGGGTCCTACGAGCAGTACTTC. It yields the protein CSAPQTGSYEQYF.

The rearrangement joins TRBV6-2 or TRBV6-3 to TRBJ1-2, with D tentatively TRBD1 (6 bases). Germline CDR1 MNHEY, CDR2 SVGEGT. This CDR3 region has 13 residues. V was clipped by 10 bases and J by 8 bases, with 20 bases between them. Here the CDR3 reads CATGRMTGGGYTF. For the CDR3, the DNA is TGTGCCACCGGGAGAATGACAGGAGGCGGCTACACCTTC.

The chain is built from TRBV29-1 and TRBJ1-1; tentatively, D is TRBD1 (6 bases). The CDR3 covers 11 residues. Trimming took 7 bases from V and 11 from J, leaving 17 bases between them. The V gene's germline CDR1 is SQVTM and CDR2 ANQGSEA. This CDR3 is CSGDTGLVAFF. The CDR3 region has the DNA TGCAGCGGAGACACAGGGTTGGTTGCTTTCTTT.

This clonotype was recorded a few times. The chain uses TRBV20-1 and TRBJ1-5; 10 nucleotides agree with TRBD1. The CDR3 is made up of 14 amino acids. V trimming: 5 bases; J trimming: 6 bases; junction bases outside the gene matches: 7. Looked up from germline, CDR1 is DFQATT and CDR2 is SNEGSKA (reference sequence). CDR3 sequence (DNA): TGCAGTGCTTCTAGACAGGGGGCGTTTCAGCCCCAGCATTTT. It codes for CSASRQGAFQPQHF.

CDR3: CASSSNPGLAGDEQFF. The DNA of the CDR3 is TGTGCCAGCAGCTCGAATCCGGGACTAGCGGGAGATGAGCAGTTCTTC. The chain combines TRBV7-2 with TRBJ2-1; TRBD2 aligns across 14 bases. CDR1 SGHTA and CDR2 FQGNSA come from the germline V gene. This CDR3 region has 16 residues. Trimming removed 4 bases from V and 8 bases from J; junction bases left unmatched: 7.

This clonotype has just a few counts. The chain couples TRBV30 to TRBJ1-1; 7 bases are a match to TRBD1. Germline V gives CDR1 GTSNPN, CDR2 SVGIG (reference sequence). Trimming cost V 1 base and J 11 bases; bases outside gene matches: 10. This CDR3 comprises 13 residues. CDR3 DNA: TGTGCCTGGAGTGGGACAGGAACAGGGGTTGCTTTCTTT. Its translation: CAWSGTGTGVAFF.